This T cell receptor (beta chain) was documented in a study of blood T cell repertoires in COVID-19. Looking at the study overall: Samples of COVID-19 (acute and convalescent) were obtained from the United States, Italy and Spain.

Residents of 24 US areas, aged about 18 to 89 years, made up the participants. Recovered status in Cohort 3 required two negative PCRs, clearance, or symptom resolution. Original methodology: From reference gene primer amplification, estimates of nucleated cell counts were derived. Libraries were prepared by immunoSEQ multiplex PCR; TCRdb keeps only in-frame clonotypes and omits some of them. V and J calls and clone size follow that table, whereas D and trimming were derived from the DNA. The sample consists of a few hundred thousand clones, 70% to 90% of them appearing once. V was trimmed by 3 bases and J by 8 bases, leaving 10 bases between them. CDR3 length equals 12 residues. Germline CDR1 MDHEN, CDR2 SYDVKM.

The chain couples TRBV28 to TRBJ1-2; D ambiguous. Sequencing was done on a sample of PBMCs or T cells enriched from blood (not recorded which). The clonotype comes from a woman aged 45-60 years who had recovered from COVID-19. The CDR3 here is CASSFEVRGYTF. The CDR3 DNA reads TGTGCCAGCAGTTTCGAGGTACGGGGCTACACCTTC.